This T cell receptor (beta chain) is from a study of blood T cell repertoires in COVID-19. Study overall: The origin of the acute and convalescent COVID-19 samples was the United States, Italy and Spain. Sources were T cells, B-cell-depleted T cells, or PBMCs; the material itself was cDNA or gDNA.

The CDR3 sequence is 14 residues long. Germline-derived CDR1 and CDR2 are KGHSH and LQKENI. V lost 1 base and J 2 bases, leaving 8 bases between the germline ends. Clones were read by immunoSEQ multiplex PCR, and TCRdb kept only the in-frame ones, dropping some. Of just over 150,000 clones in the sample, over 80% are singletons; the top ten hold approximately 5%. A Seattle source enrolled patients during active infection and followed them longitudinally. The receptor comes from a young man with COVID-19, enrolled during active disease. The V gene is TRBV18, the J gene TRBJ1-1; D gene ambiguous. Sequencing input: peripheral blood. This CDR3 reads CASSPQHSNTEAFF. CDR3 nucleotides: TGTGCCAGCTCACCACAGCACTCAAACACTGAAGCTTTCTTT.